This T cell receptor (beta chain) appears in the sequencing data of a study of T-cell reconstitution after alpha-beta-depleted transplantation in children. To note about this clonotype: Its antigen is currently unknown.

Looked up from germline, CDR1 is MNHEY and CDR2 is SVGAGI. V lost 2 bases to trimming and J lost 7 bases, with 14 bases between them. This CDR3 is 14 amino acids long. Unique molecular identifiers were used to barcode this TCRbeta library. TCRdb reanalysed the PCR reads using MiXCR and keeps one entry per CDR3 protein. The table includes approximately 980,000 distinct CDR3 sequences, about 29% detected once. Overall study results and limits: Reported findings indicate that, about two months after transplant, alpha-beta T cells came from several hundred expanded clones, which were derived from non-depleted graft cells. Counts and diversity of T cells one year after transplant came mostly from newly produced T cells. Surviving recipient T cells and intrathymic progenitors accounted for some patients' high TCRbeta diversity at day 60.

This sequence was found in a boy less than two years old who had a stem cell transplant for SCID, so the T cells may come from the graft donor. V gene TRBV6-5 combines with J gene TRBJ2-5, with D tentatively TRBD2 (6 bases). The sequenced sample was PBMCs, mostly from graft donor cells, obtained 360 days after TCRalphabeta/CD19-depleted stem cell transplant. The CDR3 sequence: CASSYELGGGTQYF. The CDR3 coding sequence is TGTGCCAGCAGTTACGAGCTCGGGGGTGGGACCCAGTACTTC.